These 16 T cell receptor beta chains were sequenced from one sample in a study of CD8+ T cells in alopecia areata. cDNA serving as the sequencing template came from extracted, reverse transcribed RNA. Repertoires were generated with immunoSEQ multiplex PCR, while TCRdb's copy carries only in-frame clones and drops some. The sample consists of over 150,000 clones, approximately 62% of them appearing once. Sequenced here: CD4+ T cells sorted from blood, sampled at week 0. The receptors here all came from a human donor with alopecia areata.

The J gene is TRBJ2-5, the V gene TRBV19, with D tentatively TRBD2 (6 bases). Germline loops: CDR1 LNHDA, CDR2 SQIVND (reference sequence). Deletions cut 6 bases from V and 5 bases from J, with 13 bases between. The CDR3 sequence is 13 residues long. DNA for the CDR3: TGTGCCAGTAGCGCATTGGAGGGGGAGACCCAGTACTTC. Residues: CASSALEGETQYF.

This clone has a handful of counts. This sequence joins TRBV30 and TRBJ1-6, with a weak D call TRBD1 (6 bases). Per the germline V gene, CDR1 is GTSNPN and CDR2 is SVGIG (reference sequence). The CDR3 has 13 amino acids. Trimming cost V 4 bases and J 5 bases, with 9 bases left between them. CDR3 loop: CAWTAGDNSPLHF. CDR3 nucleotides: TGTGCCTGGACCGCAGGGGATAATTCACCCCTCCACTTT.

The CDR3 here is CSVVRGFSGYTF. In DNA, the CDR3 is TGCAGCGTTGTAAGGGGTTTCAGTGGCTACACCTTC. The gene calls are TRBV29-1 and TRBJ1-2; the D gene is possibly TRBD1 (5 bases). This CDR3 has 12 residues. Per the germline V gene, CDR1 is SQVTM and CDR2 is ANQGSEA. Trimming shortened V by 4 bases and J by 7 bases, and 13 bases separated the two germline ends.

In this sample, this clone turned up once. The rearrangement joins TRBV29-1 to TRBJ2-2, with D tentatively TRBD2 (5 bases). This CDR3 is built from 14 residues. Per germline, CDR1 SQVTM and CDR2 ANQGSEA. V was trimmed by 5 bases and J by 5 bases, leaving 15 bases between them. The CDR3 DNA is TGCAGCGTTTGTGATTTGGGAGAGACCGGGGAGCTGTTTTTT. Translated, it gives CSVCDLGETGELFF.

CDR3 region: CSVIIVAGEQFF. CDR3 sequence (DNA): TGCAGCGTTATCATAGTGGCGGGCGAGCAGTTCTTC. The chain joins TRBV29-1 to TRBJ2-1; weak D call: TRBD2 (5 bases). This CDR3 spans 12 amino acids. Between the trimmed V and J ends, which lost 5 bases and 10 bases, there was a span of 15 bases. Germline-derived CDR1 and CDR2 are SQVTM and ANQGSEA.

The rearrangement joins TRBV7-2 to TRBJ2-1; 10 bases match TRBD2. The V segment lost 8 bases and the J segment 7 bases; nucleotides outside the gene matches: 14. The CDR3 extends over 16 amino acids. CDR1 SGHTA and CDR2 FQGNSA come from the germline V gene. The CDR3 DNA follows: TGTGCCAGCTGCCGTGAAGCGGGGGGGCCTGGGAATGAGCAGTTCTTC. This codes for CASCREAGGPGNEQFF.

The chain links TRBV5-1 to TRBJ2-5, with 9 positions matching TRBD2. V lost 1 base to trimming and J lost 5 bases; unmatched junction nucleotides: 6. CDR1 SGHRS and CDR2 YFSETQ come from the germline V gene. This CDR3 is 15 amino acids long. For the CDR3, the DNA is TGCGCCAGCAGCTTGAGCGGGGGGATTTCGGAGACCCAGTACTTC. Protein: CASSLSGGISETQYF.

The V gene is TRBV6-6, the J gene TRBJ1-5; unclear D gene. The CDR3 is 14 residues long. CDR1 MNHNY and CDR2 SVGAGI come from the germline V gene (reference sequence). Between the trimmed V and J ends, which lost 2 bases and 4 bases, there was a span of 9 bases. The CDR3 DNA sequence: TGTGCCAGCAGTTACGGATTCGGAAATCAGCCCCAGCATTTT. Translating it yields CASSYGFGNQPQHF.

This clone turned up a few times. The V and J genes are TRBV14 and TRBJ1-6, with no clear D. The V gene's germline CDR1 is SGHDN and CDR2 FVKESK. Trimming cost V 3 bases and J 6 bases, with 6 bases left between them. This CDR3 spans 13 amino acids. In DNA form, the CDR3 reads TGTGCCAGCAGCCAGATTAGTAATTCACCCCTCCACTTT. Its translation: CASSQISNSPLHF. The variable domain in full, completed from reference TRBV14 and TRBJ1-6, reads EAGVTQFPSHSVIEKGQTVTLRCDPISGHDNLYWYRRVMGKEIKFLLHFVKESKQDESGMPNNRFLAERTGGTYSTLKVQPAELEDSGVYFCASSQISNSPLHFGNGTRLTVT.

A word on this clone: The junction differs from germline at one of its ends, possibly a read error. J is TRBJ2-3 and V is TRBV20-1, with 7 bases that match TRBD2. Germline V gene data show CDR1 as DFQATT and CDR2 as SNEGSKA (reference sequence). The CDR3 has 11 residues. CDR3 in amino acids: CSARTLAAPRF. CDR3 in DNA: TGCAGTGCTAGAACCCTAGCGGCGCCCCGCTTT.

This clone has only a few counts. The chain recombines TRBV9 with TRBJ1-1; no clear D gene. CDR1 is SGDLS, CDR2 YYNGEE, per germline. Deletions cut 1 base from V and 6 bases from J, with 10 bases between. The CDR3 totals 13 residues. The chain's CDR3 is CASSVSAGAEAFF. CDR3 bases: TGTGCCAGCAGCGTATCCGCGGGCGCTGAAGCTTTCTTT.

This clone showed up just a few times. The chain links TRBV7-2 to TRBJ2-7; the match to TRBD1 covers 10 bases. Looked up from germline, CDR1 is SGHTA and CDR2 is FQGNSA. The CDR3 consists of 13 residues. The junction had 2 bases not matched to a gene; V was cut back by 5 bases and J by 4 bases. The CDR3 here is CASSTGQGYEQYF. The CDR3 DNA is TGTGCCAGCAGCACGGGACAGGGGTACGAGCAGTACTTC.

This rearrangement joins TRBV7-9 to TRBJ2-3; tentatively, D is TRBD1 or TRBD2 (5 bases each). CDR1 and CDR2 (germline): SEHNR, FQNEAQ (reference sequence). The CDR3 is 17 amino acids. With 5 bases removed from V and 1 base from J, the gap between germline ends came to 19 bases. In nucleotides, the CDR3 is TGTGCCAGCAGCCGAGGGGCAGCAGCCGGGGGCACAGATACGCAGTATTTT. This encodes CASSRGAAAGGTDTQYF. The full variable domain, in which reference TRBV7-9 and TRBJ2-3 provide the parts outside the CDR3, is DTGVSQNPRHKITKRGQNVTFRCDPISEHNRLYWYRQTLGQGPEFLTYFQNEAQLEKSRLLSDRFSAERPKGSFSTLEIQRTEQGDSAMYLCASSRGAAAGGTDTQYFGPGTRLTVL.

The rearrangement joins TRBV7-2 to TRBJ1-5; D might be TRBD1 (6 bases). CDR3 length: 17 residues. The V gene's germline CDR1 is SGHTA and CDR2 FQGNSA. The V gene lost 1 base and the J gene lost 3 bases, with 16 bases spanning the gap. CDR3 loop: CASSLDFSWGPNQPQHF. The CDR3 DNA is TGTGCCAGCAGCTTAGATTTTAGTTGGGGGCCCAATCAGCCCCAGCATTTT.

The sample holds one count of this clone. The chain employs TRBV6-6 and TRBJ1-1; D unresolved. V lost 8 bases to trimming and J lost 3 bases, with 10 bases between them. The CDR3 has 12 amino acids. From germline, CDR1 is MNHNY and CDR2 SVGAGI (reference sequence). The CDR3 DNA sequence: TGTGCCAGCCAGGTGGCGGACACTGAAGCTTTCTTT. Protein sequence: CASQVADTEAFF.

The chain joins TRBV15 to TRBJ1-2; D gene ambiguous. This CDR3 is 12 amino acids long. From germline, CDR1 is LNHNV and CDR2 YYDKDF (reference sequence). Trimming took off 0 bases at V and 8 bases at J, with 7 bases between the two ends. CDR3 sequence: CATSREVGGYTF. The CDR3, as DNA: TGTGCCACCAGCAGAGAGGTCGGGGGCTACACCTTC.